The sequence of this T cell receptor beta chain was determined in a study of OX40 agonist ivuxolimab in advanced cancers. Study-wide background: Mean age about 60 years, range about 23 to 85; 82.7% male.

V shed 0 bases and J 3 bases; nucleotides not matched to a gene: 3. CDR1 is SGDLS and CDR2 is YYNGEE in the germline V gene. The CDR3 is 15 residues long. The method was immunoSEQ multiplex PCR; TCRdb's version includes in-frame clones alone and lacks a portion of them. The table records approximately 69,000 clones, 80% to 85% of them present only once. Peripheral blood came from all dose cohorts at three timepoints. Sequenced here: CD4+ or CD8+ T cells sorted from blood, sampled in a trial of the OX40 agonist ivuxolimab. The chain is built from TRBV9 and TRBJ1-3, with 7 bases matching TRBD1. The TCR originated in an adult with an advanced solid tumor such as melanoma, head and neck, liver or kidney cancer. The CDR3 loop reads CASSVAAGGGNTIYF. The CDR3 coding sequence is TGTGCCAGCAGCGTAGCTGCAGGGGGTGGAAACACCATATATTTT.